The 10 T cell receptor beta chains given below trace back to one sample, sequenced in a study of shared clonotypes between healthy human individuals. Sequencing was performed with immunoSEQ multiplex PCR; in TCRdb, only in-frame clones are kept and a portion is missing. The sample shows 700,000 or so clones, about 78% of them seen only once. The sequenced sample was memory CD4+ T cells sorted from blood. Subset of the sample: CD45RA-negative fraction. These receptors were taken from a woman younger than 45 in good health.

This clone was picked up a small number of times. The V and J genes are TRBV7-2 and TRBJ1-3; D perhaps matches TRBD1 (6 bases). Germline assignment: CDR1 SGHTA and CDR2 FQGNSA. V lost 5 bases to trimming and J lost 2 bases, with 13 bases between them. The CDR3 has 15 amino acids. The CDR3 sequence is CASSPPTGPGNTIYF. Written as DNA, the CDR3 is TGTGCCAGCAGCCCACCCACAGGGCCTGGAAACACCATATATTTT.

CDR3 region: CASSHIGQAGNTIYF. CDR3 DNA: TGCGCCAGCAGCCACATTGGACAGGCTGGAAACACCATATATTTT. This sequence joins TRBV4-1 and TRBJ1-3; 7 nucleotides align to TRBD1. From germline, CDR1 is MGHRA and CDR2 YSYEKL. This CDR3 spans 15 amino acids. Losses at the gene ends were 3 bases for V and 2 bases for J; bases not matched to a gene: 4.

The gene calls are TRBV19 and TRBJ1-3; tentative D call: TRBD1 (5 bases). Trimming cost V 7 bases and J 0 bases, with 10 bases left between them. The CDR3 consists of 14 residues. The germline V gene encodes CDR1 LNHDA and CDR2 SQIVND (reference sequence). CDR3 DNA sequence: TGTGCCAGTACCGGGACGGACTCTGGAAACACCATATATTTT. This translates into CASTGTDSGNTIYF.

The V gene is TRBV2, the J gene TRBJ2-3; D is perhaps TRBD1 or TRBD2 (6 bases each). This CDR3 contains 15 residues. Germline V gene sequence: CDR1 SNHLY, CDR2 FYNNEI. V was cut by 1 base and J by 10 bases, with 18 bases left in between. The CDR3 loop is CASSEEGGARMAQYF. In nucleotides, the CDR3 is TGTGCCAGCAGTGAAGAGGGGGGCGCACGGATGGCGCAGTATTTT.

V and J are TRBV7-2 and TRBJ2-7; weak D call: TRBD2 (5 bases). This CDR3 region has 16 residues. Germline values: CDR1 SGHTA, CDR2 FQGNSA. V lost 1 base and J 3 bases, leaving 16 bases between the germline ends. The CDR3, as DNA: TGTGCCAGCAGCTTAGGGTTAATTTCCGGGGACTACGAGCAGTACTTC. Translated: CASSLGLISGDYEQYF.

The count of this clone is one. The chain uses TRBV27 and TRBJ1-2, with 9 bases aligning to TRBD1. This CDR3 spans 16 amino acids. Germline lookup yields CDR1 MNHEY and CDR2 SMNVEV (reference sequence). V was clipped by 5 bases and J by 8 bases; unmatched bases: 15. The CDR3 DNA sequence: TGTGCCAGCAGTCCAACAGGACAGGGGCGGGCGGGGGGCTACACCTTC. Amino acids: CASSPTGQGRAGGYTF.

This clone was detected only a few times. The rearrangement links TRBV4-1 to TRBJ2-2, with 8 nucleotides matching TRBD1. Germline CDR1 is MGHRA and CDR2 is YSYEKL. V gave up 2 bases and J gave up 3 bases; unmatched junction bases: 5. The CDR3 length is 16 residues. The CDR3 DNA reads TGCGCCAGCAGCCAACGACAGGGGTTTGACACCGGGGAGCTGTTTTTT. It encodes CASSQRQGFDTGELFF.

CDR3 DNA sequence: TGTGCCAGCAGCTTAGACAGGGGAAACGAGCAGTACTTC. The encoded protein is CASSLDRGNEQYF. V is TRBV7-2 and J is TRBJ2-7; 7 nucleotides align to TRBD1. Germline V gives CDR1 SGHTA, CDR2 FQGNSA. The CDR3 sequence is 13 residues long. Losses at the gene ends were 1 base for V and 5 bases for J; bases not matched to a gene: 2.

The rearrangement links TRBV20-1 to TRBJ2-7; a possible D gene is TRBD2 (5 bases). Germline CDR1 is DFQATT and CDR2 is SNEGSKA (reference sequence). This CDR3 has 11 amino acids. V was pared by 5 bases and J by 3 bases, with 8 bases between. CDR3: CSAPGVYEQYF. In nucleotides, the CDR3 is TGCAGTGCTCCCGGGGTCTACGAGCAGTACTTC.

The gene calls are TRBV5-1 and TRBJ2-7; possibly TRBD1 for D (5 bases). Germline V CDR1 and CDR2: SGHRS, YFSETQ. V was pared by 5 bases and J by 4 bases, with 10 bases between. The CDR3 has 12 amino acids. CDR3 loop: CASSSTGYEQYF. The CDR3 coding sequence is TGCGCCAGCAGTTCCACAGGATACGAGCAGTACTTC.